The rows below give T cell receptor beta chains drawn from one sample of a study of blood T cells in healthy people across ages. TCRdb reprocessed the 5' RACE reads via MiXCR and lists one record per CDR3 protein. The table has 550,000 to 800,000 distinct CDR3 sequences, 32% seen once. Sequencing was carried out using blood. These receptors all come from a woman older than 75 in good health. Each CDR3 is given with its conserved first and last residue. The D gene is left open where the match is weak. The size entry is marked missing in some rows and otherwise reads once, few, many or a size class.

j_gene	abundance	d_gene	v_gene	CDR3nt	CDR3aa
TRBJ2-5	NA	NA	TRBV20-1	TGCAGTGCTCTTCCAATCGCAGCCCGGGGGAACCAAGAGACCCAGTACTTC	CSALPIAARGNQETQYF
TRBJ1-1	many	NA	TRBV6-1	TGTGCCAGCAGTGAATGGAGCACTGAAGCTTTCTTT	CASSEWSTEAFF
TRBJ2-5	many	TRBD2	TRBV20-1	TGCAGTGCTAGAATTGGACTAGCGGGGGGGGAGACCCAGTACTTC	CSARIGLAGGETQYF
TRBJ2-1	NA	NA	TRBV3-1	TGTACCAGCAGCCAGGTTGGACCTTACAATGAGCGGTTCTTC	CTSSQVGPYNERFF
TRBJ2-3	NA	TRBD2	TRBV10-1	TGCGCCAGCAGGCCTAGCGGAGCGAGCACAGATACGCAGTATTTT	CASRPSGASTDTQYF
TRBJ1-1	NA	NA	TRBV18	TGTGCCAGCTCACCGTGGTCGGTAAACACTGAAGCTTTCTTT	CASSPWSVNTEAFF
TRBJ2-7	many	NA	TRBV6-1	TGTGCCAGCAGCCACCCCTCCTACGAGCAGTACTTC	CASSHPSYEQYF
TRBJ2-5	NA	NA	TRBV6-5	TGTGCCAGCAGTTACTCGGTGGGGGCGCGCCAAGAGACCCAGTACTTC	CASSYSVGARQETQYF
TRBJ2-3	many	NA	TRBV21-1	TGTGCCAGCAGCAAAGGGCCCCCGAGGACAGATACGCAGTATTTT	CASSKGPPRTDTQYF
TRBJ1-1	many	NA	TRBV7-2	TGTGCCAGCAGGAGGGCGGGGAACACTGAAGCTTTCTTT	CASRRAGNTEAFF
TRBJ2-2	many	NA	TRBV5-1	TGCGCCAGCAGCTTGGCCAGAGGGCGGAACACCGGGGAGCTGTTTTTT	CASSLARGRNTGELFF
TRBJ2-5	NA	TRBD2	TRBV6-5	TGTGCCAGCAGTTACGGGGCGACTAGCGGGGGCCAAGAGACCCAGTACTTC	CASSYGATSGGQETQYF
TRBJ2-2	few	TRBD1	TRBV3-1	TGTGCCAGCAGCCTGGGACAGGGAATGTCCGGGGAGCTGTTTTTT	CASSLGQGMSGELFF
TRBJ2-3	many	NA	TRBV20-1	TGCAGTGGTAAAGCCGGGCCGGGCTACGCAGATACGCAGTATTTT	CSGKAGPGYADTQYF
TRBJ2-5	many	NA	TRBV20-1	TGCAGTGCTAGAGAACTTATGGGGGGTGTAAAAGCTGAAGAGACCCAGTACTTC	CSARELMGGVKAEETQYF
TRBJ2-5	few	TRBD2	TRBV7-2	TGTGCCAGCAGGGGACTAGCGGACAATGAGCAGTACTTC	CASRGLADNEQYF
TRBJ1-5	NA	TRBD1	TRBV7-8	TGTGCCAGCAGCCCTGGGACAGTGAGGCAGCCCCAGCATTTT	CASSPGTVRQPQHF
TRBJ1-5	NA	NA	TRBV29-1	TGCAGCGTTGGGGACGGCATAAACAATCAGCCCCAGCATTTT	CSVGDGINNQPQHF
TRBJ1-5	NA	NA	TRBV12-3/TRBV12-4	TGTGCCAGCAGTTCCTCGGCGGAGAATCAGCCCCAGCATTTT	CASSSSAENQPQHF
TRBJ1-2	many	NA	TRBV20-1	TGCAGTGCCGCTTCTAACTATGGCTACACCTTC	CSAASNYGYTF
TRBJ2-3	few	TRBD2	TRBV12-3/TRBV12-4	TGTGCCAGCAGTTCTGGACTAGCGAGCACAGATGTGCAATATTTT	CASSSGLASTDVQYF
TRBJ2-6	NA	NA	TRBV2	TGTGTCAGCAGGCTGGGGCCTGGGGCCAACGTCCGGACTTTC	CVSRLGPGANVRTF
TRBJ2-7	NA	TRBD1	TRBV7-9	TGTGCCAGCTCGGACAGGTTAGACTACGAGCAGTACTTC	CASSDRLDYEQYF
TRBJ1-1	few	NA	TRBV7-2	TGTGCCAGCAGCTCGCCCACGGGAGAGAACACTGAAGCTTTCTTT	CASSSPTGENTEAFF
TRBJ1-2	NA	NA	TRBV7-2	TGTGCCAGCAGCTTAATCGATAACAGTAACTATGGCTACACCTTC	CASSLIDNSNYGYTF
TRBJ2-5	NA	NA	TRBV2	TGTGCCAGCCGTCCTCCGCTTGACAGATTCCAAGAGACCCAGTACTTC	CASRPPLDRFQETQYF
TRBJ2-7	NA	TRBD1	TRBV5-5	TGTGCCAGCAGCTTGGGGATCGGGACAGGGGACATCTACGAGCAGTACTTC	CASSLGIGTGDIYEQYF
TRBJ2-4	many	NA	TRBV24-1	TGTGCCACCAGTGATCCTGGCAGGGCGTTGTACTTC	CATSDPGRALYF
TRBJ2-4	many	TRBD1	TRBV6-1	TGTGCCAGCAGTGAGATCCGAGGACAGGGGGCTATAGCCAAAAACATTCAGTACTTC	CASSEIRGQGAIAKNIQYF
TRBJ2-7	NA	NA	TRBV20-1	TGCAGTGCCCCAGGACTGCTCTACGAGCAGTACTTC	CSAPGLLYEQYF
TRBJ2-7	NA	NA	TRBV20-1	TGCAGTGCTGAGGACGGTTACAATGAGCAGTACTTC	CSAEDGYNEQYF
TRBJ2-7	many	NA	TRBV9	TGTGCCAGCAGCGTAGGGTGGGACATAGCTTACTACGAGCAGTACTTC	CASSVGWDIAYYEQYF
TRBJ1-4	NA	TRBD1	TRBV6-6	TGTGCCAGCAGGTACTCTCCCGCCGGGACAGGGAATGAAAAACTGTTTTTT	CASRYSPAGTGNEKLFF
TRBJ1-5	NA	TRBD1	TRBV10-3	TGTGCCATCAGTGAAGTTGGGACAGGGGGCACTCAGCCCCAGCATTTT	CAISEVGTGGTQPQHF
TRBJ1-2	many	NA	TRBV15	TGTGCCACCAGCAGATCGGGTACAGGGAAGGATGGCTACACCTTC	CATSRSGTGKDGYTF
TRBJ1-1	many	NA	TRBV6-5	TGTGCCAGCGGTTCTACTGAAGCTTTCTTT	CASGSTEAFF
TRBJ2-7	few	NA	TRBV5-1	TGCGCCAGCAGCTTGCGGGAGACATCGGGGGAGCAGTACTTC	CASSLRETSGEQYF
TRBJ1-1	NA	NA	TRBV7-2	TGTGCCAGCAGCTTAATGGGGGCGGTCTCTGAAGCTTTCTTT	CASSLMGAVSEAFF
TRBJ2-1	many	TRBD2	TRBV7-2	TGTGCCAGCAGCATCGTAGCGGGAGTCGGCAATGAGCAGTTCTTC	CASSIVAGVGNEQFF
TRBJ2-4	many	NA	TRBV3-1	TGTGCCAGCAGCCAAACCCGAGCAGGCGGAAACATTCAGTACTTC	CASSQTRAGGNIQYF
TRBJ1-1	NA	NA	TRBV9	TGTGCCAGCAGCGTAGAGCAGGGCGCTGAAGCTTTCTTT	CASSVEQGAEAFF
TRBJ2-5	NA	NA	TRBV20-1	TGCAGTGCACGGCTCCTAACACTCCAAGAGACCCAGTACTTC	CSARLLTLQETQYF
TRBJ2-1	many	TRBD2	TRBV12-3/TRBV12-4	TGTGCCAGCACCGCGGGGGGCTTCTACAATGAGCAGTTCTTC	CASTAGGFYNEQFF
TRBJ2-5	NA	TRBD2	TRBV3-1	TGTGCCAGCAGCCAAGATCAGACTAGCGGCCCAGGGACCCAGTACTTC	CASSQDQTSGPGTQYF
TRBJ1-1	once	TRBD1	TRBV2	TGTGCCAGCCATCAGGGGGCGAACACTGAAGCTTTCTTT	CASHQGANTEAFF
TRBJ2-5	NA	NA	TRBV29-1	TGCAGCGTTGAAGAGAAAACGGGCAGACCCCTACCGGAGCAGTACTTC	CSVEEKTGRPLPEQYF
TRBJ1-1	NA	TRBD1	TRBV6-2/TRBV6-3	TGTGCCAGCAGGGGGACAGGGGGGGATGAAGCTTTCTTT	CASRGTGGDEAFF
TRBJ2-7	NA	NA	TRBV5-1	TGCGCCAGCAGCGAGGGACTCTCCAGCTCCTACGAGCAGTACTTC	CASSEGLSSSYEQYF
TRBJ1-2	many	NA	TRBV15	TGTGCCACCAGCAGAGGGGGGGCGGAAGGCCCCATAAATGGCTACACCTTC	CATSRGGAEGPINGYTF
TRBJ2-3	NA	NA	TRBV20-1	TGCAGTGCTAGGAGGACAGATAGCACAGATACGCAGTATTTT	CSARRTDSTDTQYF
TRBJ1-1	NA	NA	TRBV6-1	TGTGCCAGCTTGAGGGGAAGGGTCGGACAAACCCAGGTGAACACTGAAGCTTTCTTT	CASLRGRVGQTQVNTEAFF
TRBJ1-1	NA	NA	TRBV5-4	TGTGCCAGCAGCTTCCGGGGAAGATCGAACACTGAAGCTTTCTTT	CASSFRGRSNTEAFF
TRBJ1-1	many	NA	TRBV29-1	TGCAGCTTGAGGGCCGGGCCGAACACTGAAGCTTTCTTT	CSLRAGPNTEAFF
TRBJ1-1	NA	NA	TRBV2	TGTGCCAGCAGTGAAGCGCTTTTGGGCGGGGACACTGAAGCTTTCTTT	CASSEALLGGDTEAFF
TRBJ1-1	NA	NA	TRBV7-2	TGTGCCAGCAGCTTAGGGTCGTCGGACACAGGTGAAGCTTTCTTT	CASSLGSSDTGEAFF